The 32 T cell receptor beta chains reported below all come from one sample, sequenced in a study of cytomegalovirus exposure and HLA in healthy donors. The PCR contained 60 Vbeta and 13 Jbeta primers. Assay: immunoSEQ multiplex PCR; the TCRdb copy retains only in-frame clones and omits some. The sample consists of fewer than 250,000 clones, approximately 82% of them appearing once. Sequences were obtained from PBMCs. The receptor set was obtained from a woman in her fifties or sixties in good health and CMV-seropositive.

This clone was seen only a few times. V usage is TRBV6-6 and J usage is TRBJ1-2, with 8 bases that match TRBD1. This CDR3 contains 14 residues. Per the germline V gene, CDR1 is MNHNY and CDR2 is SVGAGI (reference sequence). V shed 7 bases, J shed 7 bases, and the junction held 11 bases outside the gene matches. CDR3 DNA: TGTGCCAGCATTAGACAGGGGAGAGATTCTGGCTACACCTTC. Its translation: CASIRQGRDSGYTF.

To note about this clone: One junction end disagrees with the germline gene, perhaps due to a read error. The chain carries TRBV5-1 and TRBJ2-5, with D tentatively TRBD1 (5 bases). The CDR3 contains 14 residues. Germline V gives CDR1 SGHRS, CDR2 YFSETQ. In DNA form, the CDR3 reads TGCGCCAGCACCTTGATACAGGCGGTCGAGACCCAGTACTTC. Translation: CASTLIQAVETQYF.

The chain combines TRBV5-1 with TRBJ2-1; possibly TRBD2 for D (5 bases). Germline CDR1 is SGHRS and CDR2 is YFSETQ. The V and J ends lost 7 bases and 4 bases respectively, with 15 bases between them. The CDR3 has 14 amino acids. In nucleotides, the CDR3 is TGCGCCAGCTCCCCAGGAGCGGTATACAATGAGCAGTTCTTC. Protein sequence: CASSPGAVYNEQFF.

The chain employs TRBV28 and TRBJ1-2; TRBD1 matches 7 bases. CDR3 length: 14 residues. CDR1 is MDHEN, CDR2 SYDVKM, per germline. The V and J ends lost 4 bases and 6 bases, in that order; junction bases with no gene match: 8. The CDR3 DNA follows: TGTGCCAGCAGTTACGAGGGGGCCCCGAATGGCTACACCTTC. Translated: CASSYEGAPNGYTF.

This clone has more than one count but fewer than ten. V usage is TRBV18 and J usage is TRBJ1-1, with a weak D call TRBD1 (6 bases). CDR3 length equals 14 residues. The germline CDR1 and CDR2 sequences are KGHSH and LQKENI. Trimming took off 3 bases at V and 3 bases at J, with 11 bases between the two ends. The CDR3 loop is CASSPAGADTEAFF. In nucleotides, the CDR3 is TGTGCCAGCTCACCGGCAGGGGCGGACACTGAAGCTTTCTTT.

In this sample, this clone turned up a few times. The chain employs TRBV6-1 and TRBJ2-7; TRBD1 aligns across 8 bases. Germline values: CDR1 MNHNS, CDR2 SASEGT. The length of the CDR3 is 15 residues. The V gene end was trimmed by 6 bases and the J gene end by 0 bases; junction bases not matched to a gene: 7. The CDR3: CASSATGASSYEQYF. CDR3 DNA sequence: TGTGCCAGCAGCGCGACAGGGGCCAGCTCCTACGAGCAGTACTTC.

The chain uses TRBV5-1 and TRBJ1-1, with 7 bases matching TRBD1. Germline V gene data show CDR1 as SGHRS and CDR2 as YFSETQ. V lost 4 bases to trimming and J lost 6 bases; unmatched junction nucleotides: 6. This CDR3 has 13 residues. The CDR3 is CASSVEGGPEAFF. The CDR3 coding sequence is TGCGCCAGCAGCGTGGAAGGGGGCCCTGAAGCTTTCTTT.

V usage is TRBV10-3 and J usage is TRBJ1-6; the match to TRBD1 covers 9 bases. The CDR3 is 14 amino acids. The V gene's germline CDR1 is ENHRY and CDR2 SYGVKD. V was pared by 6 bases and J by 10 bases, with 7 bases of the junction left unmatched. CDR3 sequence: CAISRDREISPLHF. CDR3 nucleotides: TGTGCCATCAGCCGGGACAGGGAAATATCACCCCTCCACTTT.

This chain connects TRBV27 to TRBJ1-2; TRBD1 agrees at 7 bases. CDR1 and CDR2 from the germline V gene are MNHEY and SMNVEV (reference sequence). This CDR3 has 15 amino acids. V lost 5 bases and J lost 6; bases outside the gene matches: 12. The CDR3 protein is CASSPTGGGFHGYTF. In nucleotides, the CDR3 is TGTGCCAGCAGTCCGACCGGAGGGGGCTTTCATGGCTACACCTTC.

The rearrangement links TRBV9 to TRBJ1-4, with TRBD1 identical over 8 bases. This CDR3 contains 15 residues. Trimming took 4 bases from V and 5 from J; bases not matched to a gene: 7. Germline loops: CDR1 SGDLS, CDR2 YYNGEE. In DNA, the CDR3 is TGTGCCAGCAGCTCGCGACAGGGGCGGAATGAAAAACTGTTTTTT. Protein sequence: CASSSRQGRNEKLFF.

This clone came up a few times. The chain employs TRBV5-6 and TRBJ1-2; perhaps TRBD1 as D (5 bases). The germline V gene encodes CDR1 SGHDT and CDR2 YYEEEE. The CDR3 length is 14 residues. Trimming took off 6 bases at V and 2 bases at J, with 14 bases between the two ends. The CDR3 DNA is TGTGCCAGCATGCCCGGACAACTAAACTATGGCTACACCTTC. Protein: CASMPGQLNYGYTF.

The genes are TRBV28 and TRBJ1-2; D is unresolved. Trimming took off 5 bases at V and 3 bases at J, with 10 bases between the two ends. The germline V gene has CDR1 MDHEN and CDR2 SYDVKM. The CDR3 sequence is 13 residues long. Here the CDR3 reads CASSAPGDYGYTF. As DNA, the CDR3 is TGTGCCAGCAGTGCCCCCGGGGACTATGGCTACACCTTC.

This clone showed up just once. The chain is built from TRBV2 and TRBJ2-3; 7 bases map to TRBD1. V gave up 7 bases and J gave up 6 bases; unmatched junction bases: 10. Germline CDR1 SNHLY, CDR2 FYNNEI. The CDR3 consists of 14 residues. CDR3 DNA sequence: TGTGCCAGCATGAGGGGGCCACTCACGGATACGCAGTATTTT. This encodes CASMRGPLTDTQYF.

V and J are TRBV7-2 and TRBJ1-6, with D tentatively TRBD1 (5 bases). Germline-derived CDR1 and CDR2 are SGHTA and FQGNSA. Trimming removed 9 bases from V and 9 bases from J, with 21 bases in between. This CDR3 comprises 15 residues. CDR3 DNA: TGTGCCAGTCTCAAAGAACAGGCTTGGGGTTCACCCCTCCACTTT. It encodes CASLKEQAWGSPLHF.

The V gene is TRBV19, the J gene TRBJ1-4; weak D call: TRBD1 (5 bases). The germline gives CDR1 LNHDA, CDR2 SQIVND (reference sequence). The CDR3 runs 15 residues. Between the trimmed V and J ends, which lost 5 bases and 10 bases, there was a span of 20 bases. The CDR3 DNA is TGTGCCAGTAGTGTGACCGGGACTCTGAGGAGAAAACTGTTTTTT. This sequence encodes CASSVTGTLRRKLFF.

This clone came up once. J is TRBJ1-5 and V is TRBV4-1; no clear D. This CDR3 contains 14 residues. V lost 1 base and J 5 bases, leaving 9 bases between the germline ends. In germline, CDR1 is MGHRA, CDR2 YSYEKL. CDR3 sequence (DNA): TGCGCCAGCAGCCAAGGCGTCCGCTATCAGCCCCAGCATTTT. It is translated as CASSQGVRYQPQHF.

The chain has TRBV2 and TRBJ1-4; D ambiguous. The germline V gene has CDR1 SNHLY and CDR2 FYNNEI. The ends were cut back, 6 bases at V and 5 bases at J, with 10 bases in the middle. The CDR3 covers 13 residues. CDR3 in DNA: TGTGCCAGCAGACCCGGGAGGAATGAAAAACTGTTTTTT. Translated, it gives CASRPGRNEKLFF.

CDR3 DNA sequence: TGTGCCAGCAGCTTCGGGGTCCGCTCTGGAAACACCATATATTTT. This gives the protein CASSFGVRSGNTIYF. The rearrangement links TRBV7-9 to TRBJ1-3; D unclear. The germline V gene encodes CDR1 SEHNR and CDR2 FQNEAQ (reference sequence). Trimming left V 3 bases short and J 0 bases short, with 9 bases between. The CDR3 has 15 amino acids. Together with reference TRBV7-9 and TRBJ1-3, the CDR3 gives the full variable domain: DTGVSQNPRHKITKRGQNVTFRCDPISEHNRLYWYRQTLGQGPEFLTYFQNEAQLEKSRLLSDRFSAERPKGSFSTLEIQRTEQGDSAMYLCASSFGVRSGNTIYFGEGSWLTVV.

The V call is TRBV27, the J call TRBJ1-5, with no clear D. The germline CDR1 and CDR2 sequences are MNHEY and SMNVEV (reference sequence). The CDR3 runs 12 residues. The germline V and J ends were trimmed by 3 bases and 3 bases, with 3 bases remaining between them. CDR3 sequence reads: CASSFLNQPQHF. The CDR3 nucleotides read TGTGCCAGCAGTTTTCTCAATCAGCCCCAGCATTTT.

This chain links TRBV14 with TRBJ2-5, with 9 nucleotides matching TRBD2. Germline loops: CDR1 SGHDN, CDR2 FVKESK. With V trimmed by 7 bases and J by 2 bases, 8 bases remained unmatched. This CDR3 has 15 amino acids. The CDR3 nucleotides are TGTGCCAGCAACATAGCGGGGGCAACACAAGAGACCCAGTACTTC. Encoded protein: CASNIAGATQETQYF.

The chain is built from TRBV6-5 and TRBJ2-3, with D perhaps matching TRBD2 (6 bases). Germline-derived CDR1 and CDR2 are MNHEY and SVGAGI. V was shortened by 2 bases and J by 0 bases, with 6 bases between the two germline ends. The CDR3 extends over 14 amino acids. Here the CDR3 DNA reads TGTGCCAGCAGTTACGGGGGGAGCACAGATACGCAGTATTTT. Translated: CASSYGGSTDTQYF.

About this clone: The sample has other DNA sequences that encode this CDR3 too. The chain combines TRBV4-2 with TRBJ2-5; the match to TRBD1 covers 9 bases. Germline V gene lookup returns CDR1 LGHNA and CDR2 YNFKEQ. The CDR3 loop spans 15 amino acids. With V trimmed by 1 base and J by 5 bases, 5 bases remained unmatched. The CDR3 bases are TGTGCCAGCAGCCAAGCGGGACAGGGATCGGAGACCCAGTACTTC. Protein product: CASSQAGQGSETQYF.

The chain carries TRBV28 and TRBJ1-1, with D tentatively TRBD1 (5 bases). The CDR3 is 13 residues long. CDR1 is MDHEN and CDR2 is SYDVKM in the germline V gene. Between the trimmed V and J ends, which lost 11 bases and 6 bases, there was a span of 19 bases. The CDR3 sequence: CAAGGEVGPEAFF. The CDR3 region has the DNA TGTGCCGCGGGGGGGGAGGTAGGACCTGAAGCTTTCTTT.

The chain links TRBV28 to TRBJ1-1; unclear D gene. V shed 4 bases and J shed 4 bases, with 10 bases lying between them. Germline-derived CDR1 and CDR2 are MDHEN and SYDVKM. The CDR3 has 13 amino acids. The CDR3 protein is CASSSPGVTEAFF. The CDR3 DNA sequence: TGTGCCAGCAGTTCTCCCGGGGTCACTGAAGCTTTCTTT.

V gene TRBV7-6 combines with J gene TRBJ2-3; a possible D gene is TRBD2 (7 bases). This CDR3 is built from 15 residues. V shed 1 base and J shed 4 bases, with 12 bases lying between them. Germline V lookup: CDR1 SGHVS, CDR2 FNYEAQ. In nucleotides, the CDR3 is TGTGCCAGCAGCTTAGGAGGGGGGGCCGCAGATACGCAGTATTTT. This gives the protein CASSLGGGAADTQYF.

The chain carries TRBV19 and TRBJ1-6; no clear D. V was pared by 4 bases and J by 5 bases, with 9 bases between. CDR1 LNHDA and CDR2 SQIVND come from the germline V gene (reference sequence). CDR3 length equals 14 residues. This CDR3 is CASSTQTNNSPLHF. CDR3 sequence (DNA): TGTGCCAGTAGTACACAGACTAATAATTCACCCCTCCACTTT.

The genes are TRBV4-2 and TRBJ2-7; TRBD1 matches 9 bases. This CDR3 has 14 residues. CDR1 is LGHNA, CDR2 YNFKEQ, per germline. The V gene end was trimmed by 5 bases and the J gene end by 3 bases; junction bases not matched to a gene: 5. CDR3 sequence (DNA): TGTGCCAGCAGCATGACAGGGGGTGACTACGAGCAGTACTTC. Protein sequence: CASSMTGGDYEQYF.

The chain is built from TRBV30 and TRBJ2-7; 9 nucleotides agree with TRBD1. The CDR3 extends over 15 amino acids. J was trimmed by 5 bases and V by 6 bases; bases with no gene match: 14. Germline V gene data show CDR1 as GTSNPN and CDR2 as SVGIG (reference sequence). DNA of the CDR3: TGTGCCTGCATTTCCGGGACAGGGAAAACCCACGAGCAGTACTTC. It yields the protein CACISGTGKTHEQYF. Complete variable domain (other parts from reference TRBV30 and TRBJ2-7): SQTIHQWPATLVQPVGSPLSLECTVEGTSNPNLYWYRQAAGRGLQLLFYSVGIGQISSEVPQNLSASRPQDRQFILSSKKLLLSDSGFYLCACISGTGKTHEQYFGPGTRLTVT.

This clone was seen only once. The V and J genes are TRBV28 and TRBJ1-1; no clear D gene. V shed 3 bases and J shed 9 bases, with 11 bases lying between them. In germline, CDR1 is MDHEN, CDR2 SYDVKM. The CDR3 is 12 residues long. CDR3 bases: TGTGCCAGCAGTTTGGGCAGAACTCAAGCTTTCTTT. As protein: CASSLGRTQAFF.

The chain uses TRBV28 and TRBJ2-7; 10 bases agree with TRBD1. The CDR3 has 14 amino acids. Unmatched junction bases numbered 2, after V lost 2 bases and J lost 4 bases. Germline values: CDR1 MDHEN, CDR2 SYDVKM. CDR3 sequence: CASSLPGQGYEQYF. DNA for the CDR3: TGTGCCAGCAGTTTACCGGGACAGGGGTACGAGCAGTACTTC.

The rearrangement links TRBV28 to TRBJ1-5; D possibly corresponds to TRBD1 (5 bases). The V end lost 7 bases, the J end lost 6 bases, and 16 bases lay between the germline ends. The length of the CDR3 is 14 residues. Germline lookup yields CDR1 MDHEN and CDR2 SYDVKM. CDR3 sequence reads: CASIVGGLGQPQHF. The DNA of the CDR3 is TGTGCCAGCATCGTTGGGGGGTTGGGTCAGCCCCAGCATTTT.

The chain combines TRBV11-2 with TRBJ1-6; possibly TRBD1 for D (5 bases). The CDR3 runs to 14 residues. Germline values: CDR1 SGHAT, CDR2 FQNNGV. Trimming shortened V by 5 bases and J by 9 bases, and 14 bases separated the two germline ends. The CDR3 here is CASSPTGGFSPLHF. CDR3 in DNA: TGTGCCAGCAGCCCAACTGGGGGGTTTTCACCCCTCCACTTT. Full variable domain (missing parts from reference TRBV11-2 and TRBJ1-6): EAGVAQSPRYKIIEKRQSVAFWCNPISGHATLYWYQQILGQGPKLLIQFQNNGVVDDSQLPKDRFSAERLKGVDSTLKIQPAKLEDSAVYLCASSPTGGFSPLHFGNGTRLTVT.